This TCR beta chain was documented in a study of regulatory T cells in long-lasting Graves disease. Overall study findings and caveats: New patients shared about a thousand public clonotypes, fewer than the approximately 3,000 shared by persistent patients. The work looked only at peripheral blood and did not look at thyroid tissue. Sample size was small, which may have lowered accuracy.

This clonotype was found many times. What it recognizes is unknown. Regarding time point: newly diagnosed GD, antithyroid drugs for less than 3 months. RNA extracted from PBMCs served as the sequencing template. This CDR3 spans 16 amino acids. V dropped 7 bases and J dropped 4; count of bases not matched to a gene: 10. Germline lookup yields CDR1 SGHRS and CDR2 YFSETQ. Investigators prepared the TCR beta libraries by applying iRepertoire HTBI primers and Arm-PCR of CDR3 regions. In TCRdb, the multiplex PCR reads were re-called with MiXCR into one record per CDR3 protein. The sample lists around 320,000 distinct CDR3 sequences, 16% occurring once. These data were likewise used in another study, on T cells in Graves' hyperthyroidism and ophthalmopathy.

V and J are TRBV5-1 and TRBJ2-1, with 11 bases matching TRBD2. The TCR comes from a man aged 35-49 years with Graves disease. Sample: peripheral blood mononuclear cells (PBMCs), taken at new diagnosis, from a patient treated with antithyroid drugs. Here the CDR3 reads CASFNRLAGSYNEQFF. In nucleotides, the CDR3 is TGCGCCAGCTTCAACAGACTAGCGGGGAGTTACAATGAGCAGTTCTTC.